The rows below give T cell receptor beta chains drawn from one sample of a study of PD-L1 blockade in urothelial cancer. Generated by immunoSEQ multiplex PCR, the TCRdb table keeps only in-frame clones and is missing some. This table has 40,000 to 55,000 clones, roughly 84% appearing once. This specimen was PBMCs, taken around atezolizumab (anti-PD-L1) treatment. Every receptor here comes from a man in his 60s with urothelial cancer. The CDR3 runs from the conserved cysteine through the conserved F or W. Each record gives: V gene, clone size, J gene, D gene, CDR3 protein, CDR3 DNA. D genes are given only for firm matches. The size field is filled for only some rows; it gives once, few, many or a size class.

V gene: TRBV2
clone size: NA
J gene: TRBJ1-2
D gene: NA
CDR3 protein: CASSEQGNYGYTF
CDR3 DNA: TGTGCCAGCAGTGAACAGGGGAACTATGGCTACACCTTC

V gene: TRBV5-1
clone size: NA
J gene: TRBJ2-2
D gene: NA
CDR3 protein: CASSSETVAGELFF
CDR3 DNA: TGCGCCAGCAGCTCGGAGACAGTTGCCGGGGAGCTGTTTTTT

V gene: TRBV18
clone size: NA
J gene: TRBJ1-2
D gene: TRBD1
CDR3 protein: CASSPPTQGQINYGYTF
CDR3 DNA: TGTGCCAGCTCACCACCTACACAGGGGCAGATTAACTATGGCTACACCTTC

V gene: TRBV10-1
clone size: NA
J gene: TRBJ2-7
D gene: TRBD1
CDR3 protein: CASSAGDSRYEQYF
CDR3 DNA: TGCGCCAGCAGTGCCGGGGACAGTAGGTACGAGCAGTACTTC

V gene: TRBV2
clone size: few
J gene: TRBJ1-3
D gene: TRBD1
CDR3 protein: CASSVQGAPGNTIYF
CDR3 DNA: TGTGCCAGCAGTGTTCAGGGGGCTCCTGGAAACACCATATATTTT

V gene: TRBV6-4
clone size: NA
J gene: TRBJ2-3
D gene: NA
CDR3 protein: CASSAGGSTDTQYF
CDR3 DNA: TGTGCCAGCAGTGCCGGGGGAAGCACAGATACGCAGTATTTT

V gene: TRBV5-1
clone size: few
J gene: TRBJ1-1
D gene: NA
CDR3 protein: CASSLTIGTEAFF
CDR3 DNA: TGCGCCAGCAGCCTTACAATCGGGACTGAAGCTTTCTTT

V gene: TRBV7-2
clone size: NA
J gene: TRBJ1-4
D gene: NA
CDR3 protein: CASSTGPTNEKLFF
CDR3 DNA: TGTGCCAGCAGCACAGGGCCAACTAATGAAAAACTGTTTTTT

V gene: TRBV9
clone size: NA
J gene: TRBJ1-3
D gene: NA
CDR3 protein: CASSVFGDAGNTIYF
CDR3 DNA: TGTGCCAGCAGCGTATTCGGGGATGCTGGAAACACCATATATTTT

V gene: TRBV5-1
clone size: NA
J gene: TRBJ1-2
D gene: NA
CDR3 protein: CASNPGGMGYGYTF
CDR3 DNA: TGCGCCAGCAACCCGGGTGGTATGGGCTATGGCTACACCTTC

V gene: TRBV7-2
clone size: NA
J gene: TRBJ2-1
D gene: TRBD2
CDR3 protein: CASSLRSGSGNEQFF
CDR3 DNA: TGTGCCAGCAGCTTAAGGAGCGGGAGTGGCAATGAGCAGTTCTTC

V gene: TRBV7-9
clone size: NA
J gene: TRBJ2-7
D gene: TRBD1
CDR3 protein: CASSFGDRGNSYEQYF
CDR3 DNA: TGTGCCAGCAGCTTTGGCGACAGGGGGAACTCCTACGAGCAGTACTTC

V gene: TRBV19
clone size: once
J gene: TRBJ1-1
D gene: NA
CDR3 protein: CASSIQGGTTEAFF
CDR3 DNA: TGTGCCAGTAGTATCCAGGGCGGGACCACTGAAGCTTTCTTT

V gene: TRBV30
clone size: NA
J gene: TRBJ1-1
D gene: NA
CDR3 protein: CAWDSLGTEAFF
CDR3 DNA: TGTGCCTGGGACAGTCTCGGCACTGAAGCTTTCTTT

V gene: TRBV5-1
clone size: NA
J gene: TRBJ1-2
D gene: NA
CDR3 protein: CASSFLQNYGYTF
CDR3 DNA: TGCGCCAGCAGCTTCCTTCAGAACTATGGCTACACCTTC

V gene: TRBV7-7
clone size: NA
J gene: TRBJ2-5
D gene: NA
CDR3 protein: CASSSAGVETQYF
CDR3 DNA: TGTGCTAGCAGCTCGGCAGGGGTGGAGACCCAGTACTTC

V gene: TRBV5-4
clone size: NA
J gene: TRBJ2-7
D gene: TRBD1
CDR3 protein: CASSFGDRGLEQYF
CDR3 DNA: TGTGCCAGCAGCTTCGGGGACAGGGGGCTCGAGCAGTACTTC

V gene: TRBV2
clone size: NA
J gene: TRBJ2-3
D gene: NA
CDR3 protein: CASSEGLAPSTDTQYF
CDR3 DNA: TGTGCCAGCAGTGAAGGCTTAGCCCCGAGCACAGATACGCAGTATTTT

V gene: TRBV29-1
clone size: NA
J gene: TRBJ1-2
D gene: NA
CDR3 protein: CSGGQPTNYGYTF
CDR3 DNA: TGCAGCGGTGGACAGCCCACTAACTATGGCTACACCTTC

V gene: TRBV19
clone size: NA
J gene: TRBJ1-2
D gene: TRBD1
CDR3 protein: CASIPDRGYGYTF
CDR3 DNA: TGTGCCAGTATTCCAGACAGGGGGTATGGCTACACCTTC

V gene: TRBV7-6
clone size: NA
J gene: TRBJ2-7
D gene: TRBD2
CDR3 protein: CASSPASGRARKPSYEQYF
CDR3 DNA: TGTGCCAGCAGCCCGGCTAGCGGGAGGGCGAGGAAACCCAGCTACGAGCAGTACTTC

V gene: TRBV28
clone size: NA
J gene: TRBJ2-7
D gene: TRBD1
CDR3 protein: CASSPRTGAYEQYF
CDR3 DNA: TGTGCCAGCAGTCCCCGGACAGGGGCCTACGAGCAGTACTTC

V gene: TRBV28
clone size: NA
J gene: TRBJ1-2
D gene: NA
CDR3 protein: CASSLRTAYGYTF
CDR3 DNA: TGTGCCAGCAGTTTAAGGACAGCCTATGGCTACACCTTC

V gene: TRBV7-2
clone size: NA
J gene: TRBJ1-6
D gene: NA
CDR3 protein: CASSVPSGQQNSPLHF
CDR3 DNA: TGTGCCAGCAGCGTACCTTCTGGACAGCAAAATTCACCCCTCCACTTT

V gene: TRBV5-1
clone size: NA
J gene: TRBJ1-1
D gene: NA
CDR3 protein: CASSLVAIGMDTEAFF
CDR3 DNA: TGCGCCAGCAGCTTGGTGGCCATTGGTATGGACACTGAAGCTTTCTTT

V gene: TRBV5-1
clone size: NA
J gene: TRBJ1-2
D gene: NA
CDR3 protein: CASSRKEGNYGYTF
CDR3 DNA: TGCGCCAGCAGCAGAAAGGAGGGGAACTATGGCTACACCTTC

V gene: TRBV10-2
clone size: NA
J gene: TRBJ2-7
D gene: NA
CDR3 protein: CASRRARNSYEQYF
CDR3 DNA: TGCGCCAGCAGGAGGGCAAGGAACTCCTACGAGCAGTACTTC

V gene: TRBV6-5
clone size: NA
J gene: TRBJ1-2
D gene: NA
CDR3 protein: CASSYSMSESNYGYTF
CDR3 DNA: TGTGCCAGCAGTTACTCGATGTCAGAAAGTAACTATGGCTACACCTTC

V gene: TRBV18
clone size: few
J gene: TRBJ2-2
D gene: NA
CDR3 protein: CASSPQGFDTGELFF
CDR3 DNA: TGTGCCAGCTCACCACAGGGGTTTGACACCGGGGAGCTGTTTTTT

V gene: TRBV7-9
clone size: NA
J gene: TRBJ1-1
D gene: TRBD1
CDR3 protein: CASNEGTAEAFF
CDR3 DNA: TGTGCCAGCAACGAAGGGACAGCCGAAGCTTTCTTT

V gene: TRBV5-1
clone size: NA
J gene: TRBJ1-4
D gene: NA
CDR3 protein: CASSGRGEKLFF
CDR3 DNA: TGCGCCAGCAGCGGAAGGGGAGAAAAACTGTTTTTT

V gene: TRBV2
clone size: NA
J gene: TRBJ2-7
D gene: NA
CDR3 protein: CASRAGHSPSYEQYF
CDR3 DNA: TGTGCCAGCAGAGCGGGACACTCACCCTCCTACGAGCAGTACTTC

V gene: TRBV7-6
clone size: NA
J gene: TRBJ1-1
D gene: NA
CDR3 protein: CASSSREDTEAFF
CDR3 DNA: TGTGCCAGCAGCTCCAGGGAGGACACTGAAGCTTTCTTT

V gene: TRBV27
clone size: NA
J gene: TRBJ2-5
D gene: TRBD2
CDR3 protein: CASSPYASRGGETQYF
CDR3 DNA: TGTGCCAGCAGTCCCTATGCGTCTAGGGGAGGGGAGACCCAGTACTTC

V gene: TRBV12-5
clone size: NA
J gene: TRBJ2-3
D gene: TRBD1
CDR3 protein: CASGYGTGSTDTQYF
CDR3 DNA: TGTGCTAGTGGGTACGGGACAGGGAGCACAGATACGCAGTATTTT

V gene: TRBV7-2
clone size: NA
J gene: TRBJ1-4
D gene: NA
CDR3 protein: CASSIDRSNEKLFF
CDR3 DNA: TGTGCCAGCAGCATTGACAGATCTAATGAAAAACTGTTTTTT

V gene: TRBV6-1
clone size: NA
J gene: TRBJ2-5
D gene: NA
CDR3 protein: CASTFRGGRETQYF
CDR3 DNA: TGTGCCAGCACCTTCCGGGGAGGACGAGAGACCCAGTACTTC

V gene: TRBV5-1
clone size: NA
J gene: TRBJ2-3
D gene: TRBD2
CDR3 protein: CASSPGLAGGDTQYF
CDR3 DNA: TGCGCCAGCAGCCCGGGACTAGCGGGAGGGGATACGCAGTATTTT

V gene: TRBV5-1
clone size: NA
J gene: TRBJ2-5
D gene: TRBD2
CDR3 protein: CASRTGTSGETQYF
CDR3 DNA: TGCGCCAGCCGAACCGGGACTAGCGGCGAGACCCAGTACTTC

V gene: TRBV29-1
clone size: NA
J gene: TRBJ1-1
D gene: TRBD1
CDR3 protein: CSADGTGWSEAFF
CDR3 DNA: TGCAGCGCCGACGGGACAGGGTGGTCTGAAGCTTTCTTT

V gene: TRBV7-6
clone size: few
J gene: TRBJ2-7
D gene: TRBD2
CDR3 protein: CASSPGLAVYEQYF
CDR3 DNA: TGTGCCAGCAGCCCGGGACTAGCGGTCTACGAGCAGTACTTC

V gene: TRBV7-9
clone size: NA
J gene: TRBJ2-2
D gene: TRBD2
CDR3 protein: CASSLGFLSREGNTGELFF
CDR3 DNA: TGTGCCAGCAGCTTAGGATTCCTATCGCGGGAGGGAAACACCGGGGAGCTGTTTTTT

V gene: TRBV30
clone size: NA
J gene: TRBJ2-5
D gene: TRBD2
CDR3 protein: CAWSSGGETQYF
CDR3 DNA: TGTGCCTGGTCAAGCGGGGGAGAGACCCAGTACTTC

V gene: TRBV19
clone size: NA
J gene: TRBJ2-2
D gene: NA
CDR3 protein: CASSRPRASPTGELFF
CDR3 DNA: TGTGCCAGTAGCAGACCGCGGGCCAGCCCCACCGGGGAGCTGTTTTTT

V gene: TRBV25-1
clone size: NA
J gene: TRBJ1-3
D gene: NA
CDR3 protein: CASSVYSGNTIYF
CDR3 DNA: TGTGCCAGCAGTGTCTACTCTGGAAACACCATATATTTT

V gene: TRBV5-1
clone size: NA
J gene: TRBJ1-5
D gene: TRBD1
CDR3 protein: CASSLGQGEQPQHF
CDR3 DNA: TGCGCCAGCAGCTTGGGACAGGGGGAACAGCCCCAGCATTTT

V gene: TRBV7-2
clone size: few
J gene: TRBJ1-1
D gene: TRBD1
CDR3 protein: CASSNPNRGTTVNTEAFF
CDR3 DNA: TGTGCCAGCAGCAACCCTAACAGGGGGACAACAGTGAACACTGAAGCTTTCTTT

V gene: TRBV15
clone size: NA
J gene: TRBJ2-2
D gene: TRBD2
CDR3 protein: CATSPRALAALTANTGELFF
CDR3 DNA: TGTGCCACCAGCCCTAGGGCCCTAGCGGCCCTAACCGCGAACACCGGGGAGCTGTTTTTT

V gene: TRBV10-3
clone size: NA
J gene: TRBJ2-4
D gene: NA
CDR3 protein: CAISESGTALGDIQYF
CDR3 DNA: TGTGCCATCAGTGAGTCGGGTACCGCCTTGGGAGACATTCAGTACTTC